One TCR beta chain is described in this entry. This entry comes from a study of blood T cell repertoires in COVID-19. The overall study: COVID-19 samples from acute and convalescent phases originated in the United States, Italy and Spain. Nucleic acid was either cDNA or gDNA, and it came from T cells, B-cell-depleted T cells, or PBMCs.

As originally analysed: Using reference gene primer amplification, nucleated cell counts were estimated. Measured with immunoSEQ multiplex PCR; TCRdb has only the in-frame clones, and not every one. Clone size and V and J calls were adopted from that table, with D and trimming inferred from the DNA. In the table there are roughly 100,000 clones, more than 90% of which are singletons. Per the germline V gene, CDR1 is LNHDA and CDR2 is SQIVND (reference sequence). This CDR3 spans 14 amino acids. V dropped 10 bases and J dropped 0 bases, with 13 bases sitting between them. The TCR sequence derives from a man between 18 and 29 years old with acute or convalescent COVID-19. Sequenced sample: peripheral blood. This rearrangement joins TRBV19 to TRBJ1-3; no definite D call. The CDR3 protein is CATGPSLSGNTIYF. The DNA of the CDR3 is TGTGCCACCGGTCCAAGCCTCTCTGGAAACACCATATATTTT.